The sequence of this T cell receptor (beta chain) was determined in a study of blood T cell repertoires in COVID-19 (dated by TCRdb to 2018 to 2020). For context, the study as a whole: Collaborator samples came from the United States, Italy and Spain and covered acute and convalescent phases of COVID-19. The material from the prospective study consisted of cDNA or gDNA derived from T cells, B-cell-depleted T cells, or PBMCs. The dataset comprised deeply sampled blood TCRbeta repertoires from subjects exposed to, actively infected with, or recovered from COVID-19. The repertoires were released in a freely available public database intended as a resource for research on the immune response to SARS-CoV-2. The samples were drawn from the first 160 participants of the ongoing ImmuneRACE study and from 1,254 subjects provided by 6 global collaborators. A de-identified subject ID, COVID-19 status, age in years and sex were almost always included in the sample metadata. Where available, HLA class I and class II types were obtained from metadata supplied by the sample provider rather than from assay-based typing. The research as a whole found: The quantity of clinical and demographic metadata differed by source and by participant and was supplied without curation.

CDR3 length: 21 amino acids, cysteine to phenylalanine. Only CDR3 DNA is held: 63 bases, read in frame from base 1. TCRbeta CDR3 regions were amplified from genomic DNA using the immunoSEQ Assay, a bias-controlled multiplex PCR. In the authors' own workflow: Within the assay, amplification of reference gene primers was used to estimate how many nucleated cells each sample contained. To quantify the absolute abundance of each unique TCRbeta CDR3 rearrangement, sequence reads were collapsed and filtered. For each sample, productive Simpson clonality was calculated as the square root of Simpson's diversity index over productive rearrangements. TCRdb obtained this table from immuneACCESS and retained in-frame rearrangements with V and J assigned. These tables miss some clones; where compared with another copy, unresolved V genes account for less than half of the shortfall, and the remainder is unexplained. V and J calls and clone size come straight from that table; D and trimming were deduced from the DNA. This sample holds fewer than 150,000 clones; under 85% were observed only once. Of the sample, 5.5% to 7% is held by the ten largest clones.

The count of this clone is one. There is no known antigen for this receptor. One base away there is no much larger clone; base qualities are not given. Collaborating institutions collected whole blood in K2EDTA tubes following their own protocols. Collaborator samples were shipped for TCRbeta analysis as frozen whole blood, isolated PBMCs, or DNA extracted from either sample type. Sequenced material: peripheral blood. The TCR sequence derives from a human donor in a cohort sampled during active COVID-19. The rearranged chain carries TRBV12-2 and TRBJ1-1; TRBD1 reflects the table's D call only, with no check against the DNA. TRBV12-2 is assigned pseudogene status. The bases are TGTGCAAGTCGCTTAGGGGGGGCCCCCACAGGGGGAAAAAATGCGAACACTGAAGCTTTCTTT. Its product reads: CASRLGGAPTGGKNANTEAFF.